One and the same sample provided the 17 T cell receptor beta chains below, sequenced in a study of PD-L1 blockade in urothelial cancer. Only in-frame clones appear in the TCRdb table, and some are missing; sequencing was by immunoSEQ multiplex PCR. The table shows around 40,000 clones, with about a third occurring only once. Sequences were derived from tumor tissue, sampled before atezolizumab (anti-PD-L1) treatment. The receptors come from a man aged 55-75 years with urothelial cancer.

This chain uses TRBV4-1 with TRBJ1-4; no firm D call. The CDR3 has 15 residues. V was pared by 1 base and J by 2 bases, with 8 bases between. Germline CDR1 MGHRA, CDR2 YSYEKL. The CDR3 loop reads CASSQVISTNEKLFF. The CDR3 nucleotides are TGCGCCAGCAGCCAAGTCATCTCGACTAATGAAAAACTGTTTTTT.

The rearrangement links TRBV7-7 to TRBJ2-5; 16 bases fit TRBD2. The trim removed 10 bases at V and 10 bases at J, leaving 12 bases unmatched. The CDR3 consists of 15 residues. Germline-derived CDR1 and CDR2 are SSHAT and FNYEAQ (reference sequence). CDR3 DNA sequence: TGTGCCATCGATCCCCTGGGACTAGCGGGAGGGAGCCAGTACTTC. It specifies CAIDPLGLAGGSQYF. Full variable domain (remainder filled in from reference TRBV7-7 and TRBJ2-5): GAGVSQSPRYKVTKRGQDVTLRCDPISSHATLYWYQQALGQGPEFLTYFNYEAQPDKSGLPSDRFSAERPEGSISTLTIQRTEQRDSAMYRCAIDPLGLAGGSQYFGPGTRLLVL.

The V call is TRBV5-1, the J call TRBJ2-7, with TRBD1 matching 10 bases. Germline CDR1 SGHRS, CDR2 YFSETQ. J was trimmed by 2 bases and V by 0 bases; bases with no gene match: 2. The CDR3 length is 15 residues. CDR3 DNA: TGCGCCAGCAGCTTGGGACAGGGGGCGGCCTACGAGCAGTACTTC. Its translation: CASSLGQGAAYEQYF.

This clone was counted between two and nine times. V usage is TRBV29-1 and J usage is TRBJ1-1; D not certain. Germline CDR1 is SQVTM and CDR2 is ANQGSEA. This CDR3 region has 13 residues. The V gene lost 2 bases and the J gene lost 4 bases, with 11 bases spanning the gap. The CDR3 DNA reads TGCAGCGTTGAATCTGGGCGGGGCACTGAAGCTTTCTTT. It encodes CSVESGRGTEAFF.

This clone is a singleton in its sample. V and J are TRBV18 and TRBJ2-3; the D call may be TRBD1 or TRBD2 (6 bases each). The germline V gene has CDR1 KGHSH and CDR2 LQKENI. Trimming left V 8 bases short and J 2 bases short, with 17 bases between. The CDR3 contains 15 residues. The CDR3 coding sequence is TGTGCCAGCCGGGACGGGGGCCTACCCACAGATACGCAGTATTTT. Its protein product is CASRDGGLPTDTQYF.

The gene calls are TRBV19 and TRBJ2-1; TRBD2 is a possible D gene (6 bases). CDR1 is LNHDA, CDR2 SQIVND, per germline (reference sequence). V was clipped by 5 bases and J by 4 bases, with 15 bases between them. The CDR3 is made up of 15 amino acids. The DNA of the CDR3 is TGTGCCAGTAGTGCGGCGGTGGGGGGTTACAATGAGCAGTTCTTC. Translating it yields CASSAAVGGYNEQFF.

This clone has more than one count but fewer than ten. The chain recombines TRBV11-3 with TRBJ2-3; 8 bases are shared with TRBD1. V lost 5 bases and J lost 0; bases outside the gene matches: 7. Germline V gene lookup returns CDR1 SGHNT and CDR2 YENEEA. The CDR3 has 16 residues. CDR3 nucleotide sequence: TGTGCCAGCAGCCACGCAGGGGGCCCTAGCACAGATACGCAGTATTTT. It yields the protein CASSHAGGPSTDTQYF. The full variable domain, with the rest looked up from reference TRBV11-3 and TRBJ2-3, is EAGVVQSPRYKIIEKKQPVAFWCNPISGHNTLYWYLQNLGQGPELLIRYENEEAVDDSQLPKDRFSAERLKGVDSTLKIQPAELGDSAVYLCASSHAGGPSTDTQYFGPGTRLTVL.

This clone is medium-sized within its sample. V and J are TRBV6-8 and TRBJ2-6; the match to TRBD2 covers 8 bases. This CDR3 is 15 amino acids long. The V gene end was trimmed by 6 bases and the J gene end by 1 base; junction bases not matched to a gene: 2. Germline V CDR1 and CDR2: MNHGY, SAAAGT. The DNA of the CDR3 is TGTGCCAGCAGCGGGAGGGGATCTGGGGCCAACGTCCTGACTTTC. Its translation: CASSGRGSGANVLTF.

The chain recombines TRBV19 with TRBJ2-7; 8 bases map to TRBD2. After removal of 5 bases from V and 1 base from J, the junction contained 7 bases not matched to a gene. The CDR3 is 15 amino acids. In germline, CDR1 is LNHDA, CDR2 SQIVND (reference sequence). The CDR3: CASSAPAGGSYEQYF. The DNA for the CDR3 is TGTGCCAGTAGTGCCCCGGCGGGAGGATCCTACGAGCAGTACTTC.

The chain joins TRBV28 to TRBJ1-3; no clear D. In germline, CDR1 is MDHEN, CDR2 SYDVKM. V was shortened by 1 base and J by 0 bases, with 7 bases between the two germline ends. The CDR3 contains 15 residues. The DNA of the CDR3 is TGTGCCAGCAGTTTATTACGGTCCTCTGGAAACACCATATATTTT. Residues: CASSLLRSSGNTIYF.

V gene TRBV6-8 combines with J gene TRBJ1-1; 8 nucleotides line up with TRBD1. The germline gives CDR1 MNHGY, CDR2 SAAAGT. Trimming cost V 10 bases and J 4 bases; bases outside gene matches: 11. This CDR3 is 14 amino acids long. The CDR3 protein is CATTTRTGLTEAFF. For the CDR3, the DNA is TGTGCCACAACGACCCGGACAGGGCTCACTGAAGCTTTCTTT.

The CDR3 loop reads CASSPDYLQTYEQYF. The CDR3, as DNA: TGTGCCAGCAGCCCAGACTATCTGCAGACCTACGAGCAGTACTTC. The chain couples TRBV7-5 to TRBJ2-7; the table's D call of TRBD2 was not tested on the DNA. TRBV7-5 is termed a pseudogene. The CDR3 has 15 residues.

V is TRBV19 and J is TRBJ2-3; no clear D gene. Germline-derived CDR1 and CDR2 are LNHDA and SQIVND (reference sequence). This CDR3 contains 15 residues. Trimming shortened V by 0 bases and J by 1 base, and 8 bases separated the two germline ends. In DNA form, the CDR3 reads TGTGCCAGTAGTATAGACGGCGGCCGCACAGATACGCAGTATTTT. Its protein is CASSIDGGRTDTQYF.

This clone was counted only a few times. CDR3 residues: CAIHNTGESGYTF. The CDR3 DNA follows: TGTGCCATCCACAATACAGGGGAAAGTGGCTACACCTTC. The chain links TRBV10-3 to TRBJ1-2; 7 positions agree with TRBD1. The V and J ends lost 8 bases and 7 bases, in that order; junction bases with no gene match: 10. The V gene's germline CDR1 is ENHRY and CDR2 SYGVKD. The CDR3 runs 13 residues.

The DNA of the CDR3 is TGTGCCAGCAGTGGCTACAACCAAGAGACCCAGTACTTC. Encoded protein: CASSGYNQETQYF. The chain combines TRBV27 with TRBJ2-5; D remains unclear. The germline gives CDR1 MNHEY, CDR2 SMNVEV (reference sequence). This CDR3 is built from 13 residues. V was cut by 5 bases and J by 0 bases, with 7 bases left in between.

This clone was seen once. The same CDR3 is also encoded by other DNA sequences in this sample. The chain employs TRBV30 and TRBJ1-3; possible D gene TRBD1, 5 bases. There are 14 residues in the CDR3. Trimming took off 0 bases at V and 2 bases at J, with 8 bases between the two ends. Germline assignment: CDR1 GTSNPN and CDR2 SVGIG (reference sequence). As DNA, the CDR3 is TGTGCCTGGAGTGTAGAGGGGACTGGAAACACCATATATTTT. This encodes CAWSVEGTGNTIYF.

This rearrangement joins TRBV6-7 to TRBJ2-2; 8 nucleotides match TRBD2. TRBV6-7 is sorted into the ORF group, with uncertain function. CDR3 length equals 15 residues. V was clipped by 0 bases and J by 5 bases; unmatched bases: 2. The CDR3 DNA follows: TGTGCCAGCAGTTACTCAGCTAGCGGGACCGGGGAGCTGTTTTTT. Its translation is CASSYSASGTGELFF.